These 4 T cell receptor beta chains originate from one sample sequenced in a study of T cell repertoires in cytomegalovirus infection. A single record per CDR3 protein comes from TCRdb applying MiXCR to the reads. The sample lists some 180,000 distinct CDR3 sequences, 17% occurring once. Sequencing input: CD8+ T cells from PBMCs. Receptors originate from a human donor in good health (CMV status not recorded). Some clones in this sample may be carry-over from other donors' samples.

Details on this clonotype: Relative to the germline gene, one junction end is altered; a read error may explain this. The gene calls are TRBV4-1 and TRBJ1-1, with no clear D. This CDR3 is built from 14 residues. Germline CDR1 and CDR2: MGHRA and YSYEKL. DNA of the CDR3: TGTGCCAGCAGCCAAGAAGTCGGCAGCACTGAAGCTTTCTTT. This gives the protein CASSQEVGSTEAFF.

The table lists this clonotype with a few counts. The V and J genes are TRBV12-3 or TRBV12-4 and TRBJ2-4; D is undetermined. The CDR3 is 15 residues long. V lost 2 bases and J lost 2, with 10 bases in between. The CDR3 spells CASSLRSSPKNIQYF. CDR3 nucleotides: TGTGCCAGCAGTTTACGTTCTTCCCCCAAAAACATTCAGTACTTC.

The chain employs TRBV7-3 and TRBJ1-1; D may be TRBD1 (6 bases). The ends were cut back, 5 bases at V and 4 bases at J, with 11 bases in the middle. Germline lookup yields CDR1 SGHTA and CDR2 FQGTGA. The CDR3 is made up of 13 amino acids. CDR3 nucleotides: TGTGCCAGCAGCCCTGGGACAAGCACTGAAGCTTTCTTT. It specifies CASSPGTSTEAFF.

The rearrangement joins TRBV6-1 to TRBJ2-4, with a possible D match to TRBD2 (5 bases). The germline V gene has CDR1 MNHNS and CDR2 SASEGT. Trimming removed 5 bases from V and 0 bases from J, with 8 bases in between. CDR3 length: 14 amino acids. DNA for the CDR3: TGTGCCAGCAGTTCGGACTTAGCCAAAAACATTCAGTACTTC. It translates to CASSSDLAKNIQYF.